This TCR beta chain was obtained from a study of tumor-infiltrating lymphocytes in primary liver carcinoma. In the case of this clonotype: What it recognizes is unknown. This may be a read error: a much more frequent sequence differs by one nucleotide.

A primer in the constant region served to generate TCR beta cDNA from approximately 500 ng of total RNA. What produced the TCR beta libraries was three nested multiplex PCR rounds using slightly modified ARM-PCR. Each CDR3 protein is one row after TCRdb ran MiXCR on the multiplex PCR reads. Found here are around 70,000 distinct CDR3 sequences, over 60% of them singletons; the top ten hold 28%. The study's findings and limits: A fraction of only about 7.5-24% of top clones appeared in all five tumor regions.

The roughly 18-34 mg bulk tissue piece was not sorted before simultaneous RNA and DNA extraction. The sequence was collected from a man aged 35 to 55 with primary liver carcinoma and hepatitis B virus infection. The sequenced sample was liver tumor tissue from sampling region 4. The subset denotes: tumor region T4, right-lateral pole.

The CDR3 DNA is TGTGCCAGCAGTTTCCCGGTAGAGATCTCTAGCAATCAGCACCAGCATTTT. Translated, it gives CASSFPVEISSNQHQHF. The J gene is TRBJ1-5, the V gene TRBV28; D ambiguous. This CDR3 is 17 amino acids long. CDR1 is MDHEN, CDR2 SYDVKM, per germline.